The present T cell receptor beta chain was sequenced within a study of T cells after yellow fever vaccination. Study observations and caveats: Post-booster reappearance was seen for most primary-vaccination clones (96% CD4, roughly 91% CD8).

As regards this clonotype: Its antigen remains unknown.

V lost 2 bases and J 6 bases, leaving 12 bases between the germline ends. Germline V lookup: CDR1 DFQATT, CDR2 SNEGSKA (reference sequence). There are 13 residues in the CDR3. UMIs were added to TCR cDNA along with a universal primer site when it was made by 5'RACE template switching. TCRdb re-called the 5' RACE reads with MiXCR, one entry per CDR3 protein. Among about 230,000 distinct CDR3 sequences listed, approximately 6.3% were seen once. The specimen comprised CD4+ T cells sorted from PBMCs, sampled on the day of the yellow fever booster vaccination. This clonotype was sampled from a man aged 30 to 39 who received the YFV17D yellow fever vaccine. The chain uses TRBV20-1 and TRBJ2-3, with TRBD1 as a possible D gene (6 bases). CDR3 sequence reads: CSARLQGPDTQYF. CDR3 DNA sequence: TGCAGTGCTAGACTCCAGGGGCCGGATACGCAGTATTTT.